This TCR beta chain was captured by sequencing in a study of shared clonotypes between healthy human individuals. Across the study: The donor pool was made up of two women and a few men aged 18 to 49.

The V gene's germline CDR1 is SEHNR and CDR2 FQNEAQ (reference sequence). The V and J ends lost 5 bases and 12 bases respectively, with 13 bases between them. CDR3 length: 12 residues. Several immunoSEQ plates held equal portions of the genomic DNA taken from each subset. Original handling: ImmunoSEQ gave junction-only sequences without quality scores, so filtering differed. The data were produced by immunoSEQ multiplex PCR, yet TCRdb's version contains in-frame clones alone and is incomplete. That table furnishes V, J and clone size, whereas the DNA furnished D and trimming. Of around 2.1 million clones in the sample, about 92% are singletons; the top ten hold more than 1.5%. CD45RO-negative CD8 cells positively selected for CCR7 made up the naive population, which excluded terminally differentiated effector memory CD45RA+ cells. Details on this clone: What it recognizes is unknown.

Study results and caveats: Clonotype sharing across several donors was observed for 4% to 6.5% of naive CD4 clonotypes.

The source is a man aged 18 to 30 in good health. Some clones in this sample may be carry-over from other donors' samples. The sequenced sample was naive CD8+ T cells from PBMCs. The chain combines TRBV7-9 with TRBJ1-4; TRBD1 might be the D (5 bases). The CDR3 DNA reads as TGTGCCAGCAGCCGGGGGGTAGAGGAACTGTTTTTT. Its translation: CASSRGVEELFF.